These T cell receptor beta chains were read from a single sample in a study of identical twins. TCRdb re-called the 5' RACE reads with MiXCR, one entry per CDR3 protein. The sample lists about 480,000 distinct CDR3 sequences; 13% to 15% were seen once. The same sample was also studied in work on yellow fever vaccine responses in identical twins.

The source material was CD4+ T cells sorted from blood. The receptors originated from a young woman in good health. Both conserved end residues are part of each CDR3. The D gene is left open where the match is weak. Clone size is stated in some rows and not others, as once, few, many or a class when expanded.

CDR3nt: TGTGCCATCAGTGAGACTAGCGGCCCCAAAAACATTCAGTACTTC
CDR3aa: CAISETSGPKNIQYF
abundance: few
j_gene: TRBJ2-4
v_gene: TRBV10-3
d_gene: TRBD2

CDR3nt: TGTGCCAGCAGTGAATCTCGGGGGGGAATCAATGAGCAGTTCTTC
CDR3aa: CASSESRGGINEQFF
abundance: NA
j_gene: TRBJ2-1
v_gene: TRBV2
d_gene: TRBD2

CDR3nt: TGCGCCAGCAGCCGTGACAGGGGGCCTGGCGGGGAGCTGTTTTTT
CDR3aa: CASSRDRGPGGELFF
abundance: NA
j_gene: TRBJ2-2
v_gene: TRBV5-1
d_gene: TRBD1

CDR3nt: TGCAGTGCTAGAGATTCGGGACTAGCGGTTTTCAATGAGCAGTTCTTC
CDR3aa: CSARDSGLAVFNEQFF
abundance: few
j_gene: TRBJ2-1
v_gene: TRBV20-1
d_gene: TRBD2

CDR3nt: TGTGCCAGCAGTTTAGGGGGTAATTACTACGAGCAGTACTTC
CDR3aa: CASSLGGNYYEQYF
abundance: few
j_gene: TRBJ2-7
v_gene: TRBV27
d_gene: NA

CDR3nt: TGTGCCAGCAGCTTGGGTCCGAAGGGACAGGTTAATGAGCAGTTCTTC
CDR3aa: CASSLGPKGQVNEQFF
abundance: NA
j_gene: TRBJ2-1
v_gene: TRBV5-5
d_gene: TRBD1

CDR3nt: TGTGCCAGCAGCTTAGCGGCGACAGAGCAATACTACGAGCAGTACTTC
CDR3aa: CASSLAATEQYYEQYF
abundance: NA
j_gene: TRBJ2-7
v_gene: TRBV7-2
d_gene: NA

CDR3nt: TGTGCCAGCGCCTGGGACAGGGGGCGATCTGGGGCCAACGTCCTGACTTTC
CDR3aa: CASAWDRGRSGANVLTF
abundance: NA
j_gene: TRBJ2-6
v_gene: TRBV3-1
d_gene: TRBD1

CDR3nt: TGTGCCAGTAGTATAGTAGGACTAGCGGGAACCAATGAGCAGTTCTTC
CDR3aa: CASSIVGLAGTNEQFF
abundance: NA
j_gene: TRBJ2-1
v_gene: TRBV19
d_gene: TRBD2

CDR3nt: TGTGCCAGCAGCCAACAGGGTTTTACTGGAAACACCATATATTTT
CDR3aa: CASSQQGFTGNTIYF
abundance: NA
j_gene: TRBJ1-3
v_gene: TRBV7-2
d_gene: NA

CDR3nt: TGTGCCAGCAGGCCCGGGCGGGGCCGGGGGGCAGATACGCAGTATTTT
CDR3aa: CASRPGRGRGADTQYF
abundance: few
j_gene: TRBJ2-3
v_gene: TRBV12-3/TRBV12-4
d_gene: TRBD2

CDR3nt: TGTGCCAGCAGTTATTCAGGGGGGAACACTGAAGCTTTCTTT
CDR3aa: CASSYSGGNTEAFF
abundance: many
j_gene: TRBJ1-1
v_gene: TRBV6-5
d_gene: TRBD1

CDR3nt: TGTGCCAGCAGCCTCAACCCGGTAGACACCATATATTTT
CDR3aa: CASSLNPVDTIYF
abundance: many
j_gene: TRBJ1-3
v_gene: TRBV7-2
d_gene: NA

CDR3nt: TGCAGCGTTGATGGGGAGGGGTCGGGCTATGGCTACACCTTC
CDR3aa: CSVDGEGSGYGYTF
abundance: few
j_gene: TRBJ1-2
v_gene: TRBV29-1
d_gene: NA

CDR3nt: TGTGCCAGCATCCCCAGCCCCGGGACCGGGGAGCTGTTTTTT
CDR3aa: CASIPSPGTGELFF
abundance: NA
j_gene: TRBJ2-2
v_gene: TRBV2
d_gene: NA

CDR3nt: TGCGCCAGCAGCTTGAGGACAGGCACAGATACGCAGTATTTT
CDR3aa: CASSLRTGTDTQYF
abundance: many
j_gene: TRBJ2-3
v_gene: TRBV5-1
d_gene: NA

CDR3nt: TGTGCCACCAGTGACCGTGACAAGAGCTCCTACAATGAGCAGTTCTTC
CDR3aa: CATSDRDKSSYNEQFF
abundance: NA
j_gene: TRBJ2-1
v_gene: TRBV24-1
d_gene: NA

CDR3nt: TGTGCCAGCAGCTATGCCCTAAGCTCCTACAATGAGCAGTTCTTC
CDR3aa: CASSYALSSYNEQFF
abundance: NA
j_gene: TRBJ2-1
v_gene: TRBV7-2
d_gene: NA

CDR3nt: TGTGCCAGCAGTTTTAGCGGGAGCACAGATACGCAGTATTTT
CDR3aa: CASSFSGSTDTQYF
abundance: many
j_gene: TRBJ2-3
v_gene: TRBV6-5
d_gene: TRBD2

CDR3nt: TGTGCTAGTGGTTTGGCCCCCAGGGCTGGTCCTGAGAACACCGGGGAGCTGTTTTTT
CDR3aa: CASGLAPRAGPENTGELFF
abundance: NA
j_gene: TRBJ2-2
v_gene: TRBV12-5
d_gene: NA

CDR3nt: TGTGCCAGCAGCTCCAGCCGTGAACGCTTAGCTACGCAGTATTTT
CDR3aa: CASSSSRERLATQYF
abundance: NA
j_gene: TRBJ2-3
v_gene: TRBV7-8
d_gene: NA

CDR3nt: TGCGCCAGCAGCTTGTTGCACGGGAGCGCCTACGAGCAGTACTTC
CDR3aa: CASSLLHGSAYEQYF
abundance: few
j_gene: TRBJ2-7
v_gene: TRBV5-1
d_gene: NA

CDR3nt: TGTGCCAGCAGCGCAGGGGGGTCAAACACTGAAGCTTTCTTT
CDR3aa: CASSAGGSNTEAFF
abundance: few
j_gene: TRBJ1-1
v_gene: TRBV4-2
d_gene: TRBD1

CDR3nt: TGTGCCAGCAGCCCATCTAGCGGGGGCGAGAGCACAGATACGCAGTATTTT
CDR3aa: CASSPSSGGESTDTQYF
abundance: NA
j_gene: TRBJ2-3
v_gene: TRBV4-2
d_gene: TRBD2

CDR3nt: TGTGCCAGCAGCTTATGGCAGATGAACACCGGGGAGCTGTTTTTT
CDR3aa: CASSLWQMNTGELFF
abundance: NA
j_gene: TRBJ2-2
v_gene: TRBV11-2
d_gene: NA

CDR3nt: TGTGCCAGCAGCAAAGAGGGACAGGGGGGAGCCTACGAGCAGTACTTC
CDR3aa: CASSKEGQGGAYEQYF
abundance: NA
j_gene: TRBJ2-7
v_gene: TRBV21-1
d_gene: NA

CDR3nt: TGTGCCAGCAGCTTAGTCGATTCCTACGAGCAGTACTTC
CDR3aa: CASSLVDSYEQYF
abundance: NA
j_gene: TRBJ2-7
v_gene: TRBV7-8
d_gene: NA

CDR3nt: TGTGCCAGCAGCTTAGGGCGAGCGCGCAATGAGCAGTTCTTC
CDR3aa: CASSLGRARNEQFF
abundance: NA
j_gene: TRBJ2-1
v_gene: TRBV11-2
d_gene: NA

CDR3nt: TGTGCCAGCAGGTTCCTCAGGGGACCGAACACCGGGGAGCTGTTTTTT
CDR3aa: CASRFLRGPNTGELFF
abundance: NA
j_gene: TRBJ2-2
v_gene: TRBV7-9
d_gene: NA

CDR3nt: TGTGCCAGCAGTCCACAGGGGTCCCGACAAGACACCGGGGAGCTGTTTTTT
CDR3aa: CASSPQGSRQDTGELFF
abundance: NA
j_gene: TRBJ2-2
v_gene: TRBV28
d_gene: TRBD1

CDR3nt: TGTGCCAGCAGCTCTTCCACATCAAACACCGGGGAGCTGTTTTTT
CDR3aa: CASSSSTSNTGELFF
abundance: NA
j_gene: TRBJ2-2
v_gene: TRBV11-2
d_gene: NA

CDR3nt: TGTGCCAGCAGTTACTTTGGACAGGCTCATCCCGAGCAGTACTTC
CDR3aa: CASSYFGQAHPEQYF
abundance: NA
j_gene: TRBJ2-7
v_gene: TRBV6-5
d_gene: TRBD1

CDR3nt: TGTGCCAGCAGTTCTTCATCCACGACTAGCGGGAGGGCCGCACTCCAAGAGACCCAGTACTTC
CDR3aa: CASSSSSTTSGRAALQETQYF
abundance: few
j_gene: TRBJ2-5
v_gene: TRBV12-3/TRBV12-4
d_gene: TRBD2

CDR3nt: TGTGCCAGCAGCCATCAAATAGGGGGACCAGCGGTATACGAGCAGTACTTC
CDR3aa: CASSHQIGGPAVYEQYF
abundance: few
j_gene: TRBJ2-7
v_gene: TRBV12-3/TRBV12-4
d_gene: NA

CDR3nt: TGTGCCAGCAGCTTCCTAGCGGGAGGGCATGGAGGAGAGACCCAGTACTTC
CDR3aa: CASSFLAGGHGGETQYF
abundance: few
j_gene: TRBJ2-5
v_gene: TRBV5-6
d_gene: TRBD2

CDR3nt: TGCGCCAGCAGCCAAGTCCCGGGAGCGAACACCGGGGAGCTGTTTTTT
CDR3aa: CASSQVPGANTGELFF
abundance: few
j_gene: TRBJ2-2
v_gene: TRBV4-1
d_gene: NA

CDR3nt: TGTGCCAGCAGTGATCCTGCGTCGGACAGGGTCAATGAGCAGTTCTTC
CDR3aa: CASSDPASDRVNEQFF
abundance: few
j_gene: TRBJ2-1
v_gene: TRBV2
d_gene: TRBD1

CDR3nt: TGTGCCAGTTCACTCGGGACCGATACCTACGAGCAGTACTTC
CDR3aa: CASSLGTDTYEQYF
abundance: many
j_gene: TRBJ2-7
v_gene: TRBV9
d_gene: NA

CDR3nt: TGCAGTGCGCCCGGTAGGTCGGGGGAAAATGAGCAGTTCTTC
CDR3aa: CSAPGRSGENEQFF
abundance: few
j_gene: TRBJ2-1
v_gene: TRBV20-1
d_gene: NA

CDR3nt: TGTGCCATCAGTGAGTCGTCTAGCGGGAGATATGAGCAGTTCTTC
CDR3aa: CAISESSSGRYEQFF
abundance: few
j_gene: TRBJ2-1
v_gene: TRBV10-3
d_gene: TRBD2

CDR3nt: TGTGCCAGCTCCCCTATAGCGGGGAATGAGCAGTTCTTC
CDR3aa: CASSPIAGNEQFF
abundance: once
j_gene: TRBJ2-1
v_gene: TRBV18
d_gene: TRBD2

CDR3nt: TGTGCCAGCAGCCGACTAGCGGGGGGAATTCAAGAGACCCAGTACTTC
CDR3aa: CASSRLAGGIQETQYF
abundance: few
j_gene: TRBJ2-5
v_gene: TRBV7-3
d_gene: TRBD2

CDR3nt: TGCGCCAGCAGTGAGTTGCAGGGAGGGGAGACCCAGTACTTC
CDR3aa: CASSELQGGETQYF
abundance: NA
j_gene: TRBJ2-5
v_gene: TRBV10-1
d_gene: TRBD2

CDR3nt: TGTGCCAGCAGCGTAGAAGCCCCTTCAGCGGGGGCCCGGGATGAGCAGTTCTTC
CDR3aa: CASSVEAPSAGARDEQFF
abundance: NA
j_gene: TRBJ2-1
v_gene: TRBV9
d_gene: TRBD2

CDR3nt: TGCGCCAGCAGCCAAGATCTCGATTGGGGTTGGAGGGAGGGCTCTTCTACAGATACGCAGTATTTT
CDR3aa: CASSQDLDWGWREGSSTDTQYF
abundance: NA
j_gene: TRBJ2-3
v_gene: TRBV4-1
d_gene: TRBD2

CDR3nt: TGTGCCAGCAGTTTAATTGGGGGGACAGTTGGCGGTCAGCCCCAGCATTTT
CDR3aa: CASSLIGGTVGGQPQHF
abundance: NA
j_gene: TRBJ1-5
v_gene: TRBV27
d_gene: TRBD1

CDR3nt: TGTGCCAGCAGCCACTTCAAGGACAACTATAACTATGGCTACACCTTC
CDR3aa: CASSHFKDNYNYGYTF
abundance: few
j_gene: TRBJ1-2
v_gene: TRBV7-9
d_gene: NA

CDR3nt: TGTGCCAGCAGCCAAGATAAGCTAGCGGGAGTACCCGGGGAGCTGTTTTTT
CDR3aa: CASSQDKLAGVPGELFF
abundance: NA
j_gene: TRBJ2-2
v_gene: TRBV3-1
d_gene: TRBD2

CDR3nt: TGTGCCAGCACCAGAACCAGCGAGCAGTACTTC
CDR3aa: CASTRTSEQYF
abundance: few
j_gene: TRBJ2-7
v_gene: TRBV6-1
d_gene: NA

CDR3nt: TGTGCCAGCAGCCAAGAAGGGTATGAGCAGTTCTTC
CDR3aa: CASSQEGYEQFF
abundance: many
j_gene: TRBJ2-1
v_gene: TRBV3-1
d_gene: NA

CDR3nt: TGTGCCAGCAGTGAAGAGGGAGGGACTAGCTACACAGATACGCAGTATTTT
CDR3aa: CASSEEGGTSYTDTQYF
abundance: few
j_gene: TRBJ2-3
v_gene: TRBV2
d_gene: TRBD2

CDR3nt: TGTGCCAGCAGCTTCGACCGACAGGGGCCCACCGGGGAGCTGTTTTTT
CDR3aa: CASSFDRQGPTGELFF
abundance: few
j_gene: TRBJ2-2
v_gene: TRBV7-8
d_gene: TRBD1

CDR3nt: TGTGCCAGCAGCTTAGGCCAACTCCACTATGGCTACACCTTC
CDR3aa: CASSLGQLHYGYTF
abundance: few
j_gene: TRBJ1-2
v_gene: TRBV7-8
d_gene: NA

CDR3nt: TGCAGTGCTAGGGGGACGGGGGGAACCGAAGGGCCCCAGCATTTT
CDR3aa: CSARGTGGTEGPQHF
abundance: few
j_gene: TRBJ1-5
v_gene: TRBV20-1
d_gene: NA